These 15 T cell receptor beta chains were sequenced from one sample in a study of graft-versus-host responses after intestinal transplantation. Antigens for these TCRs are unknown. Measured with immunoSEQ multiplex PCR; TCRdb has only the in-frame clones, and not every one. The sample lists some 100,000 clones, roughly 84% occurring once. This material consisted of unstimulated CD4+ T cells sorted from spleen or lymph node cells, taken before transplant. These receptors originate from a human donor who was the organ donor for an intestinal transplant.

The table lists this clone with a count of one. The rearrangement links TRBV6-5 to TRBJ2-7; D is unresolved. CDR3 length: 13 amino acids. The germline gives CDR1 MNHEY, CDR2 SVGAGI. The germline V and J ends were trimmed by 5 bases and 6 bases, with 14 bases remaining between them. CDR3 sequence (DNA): TGTGCCAGCAGTGCTACTCCCTTTAGCGAGCAGTACTTC. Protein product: CASSATPFSEQYF.

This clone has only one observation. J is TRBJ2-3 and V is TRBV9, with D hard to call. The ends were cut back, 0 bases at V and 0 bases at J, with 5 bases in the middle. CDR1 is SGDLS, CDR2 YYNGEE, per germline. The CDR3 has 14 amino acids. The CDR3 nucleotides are TGTGCCAGCAGCGTAGCACTGAGCACAGATACGCAGTATTTT. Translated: CASSVALSTDTQYF.

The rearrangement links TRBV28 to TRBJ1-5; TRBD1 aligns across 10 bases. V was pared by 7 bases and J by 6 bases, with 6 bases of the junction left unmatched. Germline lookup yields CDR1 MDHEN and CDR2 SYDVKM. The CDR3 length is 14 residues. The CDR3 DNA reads TGTGCCAGCATAGATGACAGGGGGCCTCAGCCCCAGCATTTT. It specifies CASIDDRGPQPQHF.

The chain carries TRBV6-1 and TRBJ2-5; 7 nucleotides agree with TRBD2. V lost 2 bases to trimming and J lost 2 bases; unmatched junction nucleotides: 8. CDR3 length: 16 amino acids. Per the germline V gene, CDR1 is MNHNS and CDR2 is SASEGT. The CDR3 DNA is TGTGCCAGCAGTGAAAGGGGTGCTAGCGGACAAGAGACCCAGTACTTC. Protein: CASSERGASGQETQYF.

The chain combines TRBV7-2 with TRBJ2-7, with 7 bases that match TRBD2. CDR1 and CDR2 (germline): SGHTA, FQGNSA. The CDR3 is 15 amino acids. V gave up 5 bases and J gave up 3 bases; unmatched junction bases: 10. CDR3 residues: CASSPPGRESYEQYF. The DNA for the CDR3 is TGTGCCAGCAGCCCCCCCGGGCGGGAGAGCTACGAGCAGTACTTC.

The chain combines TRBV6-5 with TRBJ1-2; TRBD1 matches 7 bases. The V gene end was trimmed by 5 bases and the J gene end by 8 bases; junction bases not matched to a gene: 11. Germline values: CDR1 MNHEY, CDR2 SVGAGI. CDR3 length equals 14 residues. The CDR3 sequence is CASSETKTGLGYTF. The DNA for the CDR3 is TGTGCCAGCAGTGAGACCAAGACAGGGCTGGGCTACACCTTC.

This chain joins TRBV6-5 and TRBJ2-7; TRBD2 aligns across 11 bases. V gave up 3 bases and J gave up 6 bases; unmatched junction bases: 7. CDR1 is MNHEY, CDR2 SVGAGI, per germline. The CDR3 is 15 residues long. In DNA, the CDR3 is TGTGCCAGCAGTTATACTAGCGGGGGACTTCGCGAGCAGTACTTC. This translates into CASSYTSGGLREQYF.

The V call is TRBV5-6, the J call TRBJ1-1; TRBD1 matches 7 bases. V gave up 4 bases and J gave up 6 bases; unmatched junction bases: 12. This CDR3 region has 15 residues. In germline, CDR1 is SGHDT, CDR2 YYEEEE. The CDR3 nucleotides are TGTGCCAGCAGCCCTAAAACGACAGGGCGCCCTGAAGCTTTCTTT. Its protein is CASSPKTTGRPEAFF.

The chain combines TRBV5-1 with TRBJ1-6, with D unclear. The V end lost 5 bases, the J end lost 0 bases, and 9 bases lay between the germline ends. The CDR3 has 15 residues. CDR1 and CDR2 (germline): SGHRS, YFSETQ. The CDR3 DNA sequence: TGCGCCAGCAGTCCGATAAGCTCCTATAATTCACCCCTCCACTTT. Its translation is CASSPISSYNSPLHF.

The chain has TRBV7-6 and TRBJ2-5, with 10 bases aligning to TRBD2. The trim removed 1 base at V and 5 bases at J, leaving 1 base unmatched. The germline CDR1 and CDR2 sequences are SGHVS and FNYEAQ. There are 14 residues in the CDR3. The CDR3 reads CASSLGGLAETQYF. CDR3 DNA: TGTGCCAGCAGCTTAGGGGGACTAGCGGAGACCCAGTACTTC.

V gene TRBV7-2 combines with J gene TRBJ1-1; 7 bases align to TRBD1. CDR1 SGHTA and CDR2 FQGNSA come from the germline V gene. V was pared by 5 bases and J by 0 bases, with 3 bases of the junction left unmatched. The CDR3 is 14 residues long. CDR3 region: CASSLQGLNTEAFF. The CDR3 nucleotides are TGTGCCAGCAGCCTACAGGGGTTGAACACTGAAGCTTTCTTT. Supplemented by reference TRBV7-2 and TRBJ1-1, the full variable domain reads GAGVSQSPSNKVTEKGKDVELRCDPISGHTALYWYRQSLGQGLEFLIYFQGNSAPDKSGLPSDRFSAERTGGSVSTLTIQRTQQEDSAVYLCASSLQGLNTEAFFGQGTRLTVV.

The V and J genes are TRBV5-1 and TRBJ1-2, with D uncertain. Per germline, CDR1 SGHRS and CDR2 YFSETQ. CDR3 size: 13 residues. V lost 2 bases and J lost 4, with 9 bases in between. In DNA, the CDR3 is TGCGCCAGCAGCTTCAGGAATTCCTATGGCTACACCTTC. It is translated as CASSFRNSYGYTF.

CDR3 in amino acids: CASSYSSQGGETQYF. CDR3 bases: TGTGCCAGCAGTTACTCGAGCCAGGGGGGGGAGACCCAGTACTTC. The rearrangement uses TRBV6-5 and TRBJ2-5; D tentatively fits TRBD1 or TRBD2 (7 bases each). Germline CDR1 is MNHEY and CDR2 is SVGAGI. The length of the CDR3 is 15 residues. Trimming removed 0 bases at V and 5 bases at J, with 13 bases between.

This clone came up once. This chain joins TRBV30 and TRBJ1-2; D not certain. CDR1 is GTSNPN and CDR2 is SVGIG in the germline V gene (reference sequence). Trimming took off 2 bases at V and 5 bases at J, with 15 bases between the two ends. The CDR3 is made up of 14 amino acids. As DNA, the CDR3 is TGTGCCTGGAGTCCCCTTCCAGGCGGTTATGGCTACACCTTC. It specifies CAWSPLPGGYGYTF. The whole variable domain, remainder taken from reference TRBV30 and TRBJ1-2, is SQTIHQWPATLVQPVGSPLSLECTVEGTSNPNLYWYRQAAGRGLQLLFYSVGIGQISSEVPQNLSASRPQDRQFILSSKKLLLSDSGFYLCAWSPLPGGYGYTFGSGTRLTVV.

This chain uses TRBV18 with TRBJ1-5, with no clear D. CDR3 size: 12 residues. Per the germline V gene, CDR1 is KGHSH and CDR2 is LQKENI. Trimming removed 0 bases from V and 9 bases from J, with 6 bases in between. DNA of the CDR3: TGTGCCAGCTCACCACCGGGTTTGCCCCAGCATTTT. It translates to CASSPPGLPQHF.